The 24 T cell receptor beta chains presented below share a single source sample, sequenced in a study of blood T cell repertoires in COVID-19. Clones were read by immunoSEQ multiplex PCR, and TCRdb kept only the in-frame ones, dropping some. The repertoire consists of 200,000 to 300,000 clones, with more than 75% occurring once and the leading ten covering 6% to 9%. The sample taken for sequencing was peripheral blood. These TCRs come from a woman in her sixties or seventies with active or convalescent COVID-19.

This chain joins TRBV7-9 and TRBJ1-6; a weak D match, TRBD1 (5 bases). Germline V gene sequence: CDR1 SEHNR, CDR2 FQNEAQ (reference sequence). The CDR3 sequence is 14 residues long. V lost 11 bases and J 7 bases, leaving 18 bases between the germline ends. In DNA, the CDR3 is TGTGCCGTTGGGGAGGGGCGTAGGAATTCACCCCTCCACTTT. This gives the protein CAVGEGRRNSPLHF.

This chain links TRBV5-4 with TRBJ1-1; no definite D call. Trimming took 7 bases from V and 7 from J, leaving 17 bases between them. This CDR3 spans 13 amino acids. Germline V gene sequence: CDR1 SGHNT, CDR2 YYREEE (reference sequence). The CDR3 DNA reads TGTGCCAGCCTCACTCCTTCTGCTGATGAAGCTTTCTTT. Protein sequence: CASLTPSADEAFF. The whole variable domain, filled in from reference TRBV5-4 and TRBJ1-1, reads ETGVTQSPTHLIKTRGQQVTLRCSSQSGHNTVSWYQQALGQGPQFIFQYYREEENGRGNFPPRFSGLQFPNYSSELNVNALELDDSALYLCASLTPSADEAFFGQGTRLTVV.

The V and J genes are TRBV7-2 and TRBJ1-5; 7 bases match TRBD1. CDR3 length equals 16 residues. Germline-derived CDR1 and CDR2 are SGHTA and FQGNSA. J lost 0 bases, V lost 4 bases, and 6 bases had no gene match. The CDR3, as DNA: TGTGCCAGCAGCTCCCAGGGACAGCTTAGCAATCAGCCCCAGCATTTT. It encodes CASSSQGQLSNQPQHF.

Comments on this clone: Different DNA sequences within this sample yield the same CDR3. The V call is TRBV7-2, the J call TRBJ1-4; 8 nucleotides match TRBD1. After removal of 3 bases from V and 8 bases from J, the junction contained 5 bases not matched to a gene. The CDR3 consists of 14 residues. CDR1 and CDR2 (germline): SGHTA, FQGNSA. The CDR3 DNA follows: TGTGCCAGCAGCTTGGCAGGGGGCCGCGAAAAACTGTTTTTT. Encoded protein: CASSLAGGREKLFF.

This clone appeared once. This rearrangement joins TRBV5-4 to TRBJ1-4, with D maybe TRBD1 (5 bases). Trimming removed 4 bases at V and 3 bases at J, with 10 bases between. The CDR3 spans 14 residues. Germline CDR1 SGHNT, CDR2 YYREEE (reference sequence). CDR3 in DNA: TGTGCCAGCAGCCCGGGGGGACCTAATGAAAAACTGTTTTTT. It codes for CASSPGGPNEKLFF.

This sequence joins TRBV19 and TRBJ2-3; D is perhaps TRBD2 (7 bases). The CDR3 runs 17 residues. Trimming took 1 base from V and 6 from J, leaving 20 bases between them. CDR1 is LNHDA and CDR2 is SQIVND in the germline V gene (reference sequence). The CDR3 spells CASSIAGGGSEGDTQYF. Written as DNA, the CDR3 is TGTGCCAGTAGTATAGCGGGCGGGGGCTCCGAGGGGGATACGCAGTATTTT.

V and J are TRBV7-9 and TRBJ1-2; D gene uncertain. This CDR3 region has 13 residues. Trimming removed 1 base at V and 4 bases at J, with 7 bases between. Germline CDR1 SEHNR, CDR2 FQNEAQ (reference sequence). The CDR3 DNA reads as TGTGCCAGCAGCTTAGGAGGGATCTATGGCTACACCTTC. Encoded protein: CASSLGGIYGYTF.

This clone was counted between two and nine times. This sequence joins TRBV4-2 and TRBJ2-2; D unresolved. There are 13 residues in the CDR3. Germline V gives CDR1 LGHNA, CDR2 YNFKEQ. Deletions cut 0 bases from V and 6 bases from J, with 5 bases between. CDR3 loop: CASSQERSGELFF. Written as DNA, the CDR3 is TGTGCCAGCAGCCAAGAGCGTTCCGGGGAGCTGTTTTTT.

Worth noting for this clone: Because it lacks the conserved phenylalanine or tryptophan at the end, this CDR3 is likely a read error. Because the CDR3's place on the DNA is in doubt, the DNA is left out and the CDR3 is given as listed by TCRdb. V gene TRBV4-3 combines with J gene TRBJ1-6; the table's D gene call, TRBD1, was not cross checked with the DNA. The CDR3 sequence runs 13 residues, both termini included. Germline V lookup: CDR1 LGHNA, CDR2 YSLEER. The CDR3 protein is CASSQDGDGGEVL.

The chain carries TRBV5-1 and TRBJ1-4; D not resolved. V was trimmed by 3 bases and J by 0 bases, leaving 6 bases between them. This CDR3 is 14 amino acids long. Germline values: CDR1 SGHRS, CDR2 YFSETQ. Here the CDR3 reads CASSSDTTNEKLFF. DNA for the CDR3: TGCGCCAGCAGCTCAGATACAACTAATGAAAAACTGTTTTTT.

The chain employs TRBV7-8 and TRBJ1-1, with 8 bases identical to TRBD1. This CDR3 region has 14 residues. V trimming: 5 bases; J trimming: 5 bases; junction bases outside the gene matches: 7. Germline CDR1 is SGHVS and CDR2 is FQNEAQ. DNA of the CDR3: TGTGCCAGCAGCCCTGACAGGGGTGGGACTGAAGCTTTCTTT. The encoded protein is CASSPDRGGTEAFF.

The rearrangement uses TRBV19 and TRBJ1-2; 10 nucleotides line up with TRBD1. This CDR3 region has 15 residues. The V segment lost 5 bases and the J segment 5 bases; nucleotides outside the gene matches: 8. Looked up from germline, CDR1 is LNHDA and CDR2 is SQIVND (reference sequence). In nucleotides, the CDR3 is TGTGCCAGTAGTCCAGGGACAGGGGAGTCTTATGGCTACACCTTC. It yields the protein CASSPGTGESYGYTF.

The chain links TRBV7-9 to TRBJ2-7, with 7 nucleotides matching TRBD1. The CDR3 has 14 residues. Germline V lookup: CDR1 SEHNR, CDR2 FQNEAQ (reference sequence). Trimming removed 4 bases from V and 8 bases from J; junction bases left unmatched: 11. CDR3 in amino acids: CASSSYAGTEKQYF. For the CDR3, the DNA is TGTGCCAGCAGCTCGTACGCCGGGACAGAGAAGCAGTACTTC.

The rearrangement links TRBV5-1 to TRBJ2-3; the D is unclear. From germline, CDR1 is SGHRS and CDR2 YFSETQ. The CDR3 spans 12 residues. The V gene lost 5 bases and the J gene lost 0 bases, with 4 bases spanning the gap. CDR3 coding DNA: TGCGCCAGCAGGACAAGCACAGATACGCAGTATTTT. It specifies CASRTSTDTQYF.

J is TRBJ1-1 and V is TRBV18; 8 positions agree with TRBD1. V gave up 2 bases and J gave up 0 bases; unmatched junction bases: 8. Germline CDR1 reads KGHSH; CDR2 reads LQKENI. The length of the CDR3 is 17 residues. The CDR3 here is CASSPKTGGFMNTEAFF. The CDR3 nucleotides are TGTGCCAGCTCACCAAAAACAGGGGGATTTATGAACACTGAAGCTTTCTTT.

The chain links TRBV9 to TRBJ2-7, with no clear D. Germline CDR1 and CDR2: SGDLS and YYNGEE. The CDR3 has 14 amino acids. Trimming pared 0 bases from V and 2 bases from J, leaving 9 bases between. Here the CDR3 DNA reads TGTGCCAGCAGCGTAGAGACCGGAGCCTACGAGCAGTACTTC. Residues: CASSVETGAYEQYF.

This clone was picked up a small number of times. CDR3 DNA sequence: TGTGCCAGCAGTTTAGGGGGTTCCCTCGGTAATGAGCAGTTCTTC. This gives the protein CASSLGGSLGNEQFF. The chain links TRBV6-2 or TRBV6-3 to TRBJ2-1; possibly TRBD1 for D (6 bases). The CDR3 is 15 residues long. Trimming removed 4 bases at V and 7 bases at J, with 17 bases between. In germline, CDR1 is MNHEY, CDR2 SVGEGT.

CDR3 sequence (DNA): TGTGCCAGCAGCTCAAGGGGGCTAGCGGGGGCCCTTGGCGATACGCAGTATTTT. Translation: CASSSRGLAGALGDTQYF. The chain uses TRBV9 and TRBJ2-3; 10 bases agree with TRBD2. The CDR3 totals 18 residues. V was clipped by 4 bases and J by 6 bases; unmatched bases: 17. Germline CDR1 reads SGDLS; CDR2 reads YYNGEE.

J is TRBJ1-5 and V is TRBV5-1; the D is unclear. CDR1 is SGHRS and CDR2 is YFSETQ in the germline V gene. The CDR3 contains 13 residues. V gave up 0 bases and J gave up 9 bases, with 10 bases separating them. This CDR3 reads CASSLDSLSPQHF. CDR3 DNA sequence: TGCGCCAGCAGCTTGGACAGCCTATCGCCCCAGCATTTT.

The rearrangement joins TRBV7-2 to TRBJ1-4; possible D gene TRBD1, 5 bases. CDR1 and CDR2 (germline): SGHTA, FQGNSA. The CDR3 covers 14 residues. Trimming took off 6 bases at V and 8 bases at J, with 16 bases between the two ends. CDR3 DNA sequence: TGTGCCAGCAGTCAGGGCTCAGGGAGGGAAAAACTGTTTTTT. This translates into CASSQGSGREKLFF.

The chain carries TRBV10-3 and TRBJ1-2; a possible D gene is TRBD1 (6 bases). The CDR3 is made up of 14 amino acids. Germline CDR1 is ENHRY and CDR2 is SYGVKD. The V end was cut by 10 bases, the J end by 2 bases, with 17 bases between. The CDR3 region has the DNA TGTGCCACGCTTCTTTCCCAGGGGAACTATGGCTACACCTTC. This sequence encodes CATLLSQGNYGYTF.

This clone was recorded once. The rearrangement uses TRBV19 and TRBJ2-5; D is perhaps TRBD1 (6 bases). This CDR3 has 15 residues. Germline CDR1 and CDR2: LNHDA and SQIVND (reference sequence). Trimming took off 10 bases at V and 5 bases at J, with 23 bases between the two ends. CDR3 DNA sequence: TGTGCCACTCAACCCGGACAGTCCCCTGGGGAGACCCAGTACTTC. Its protein product is CATQPGQSPGETQYF.

V gene TRBV9 combines with J gene TRBJ1-4; 7 nucleotides align to TRBD1. This CDR3 contains 15 residues. The V segment lost 4 bases and the J segment 4 bases; nucleotides outside the gene matches: 7. The germline V gene encodes CDR1 SGDLS and CDR2 YYNGEE. CDR3 coding DNA: TGTGCCAGCAGCCCCCCGGGACAGAATAATGAAAAACTGTTTTTT. It yields the protein CASSPPGQNNEKLFF. Full variable domain (outside the CDR3, taken from reference TRBV9 and TRBJ1-4): DSGVTQTPKHLITATGQRVTLRCSPRSGDLSVYWYQQSLDQGLQFLIQYYNGEERAKGNILERFSAQQFPDLHSELNLSSLELGDSALYFCASSPPGQNNEKLFFGSGTQLSVL.

The chain recombines TRBV11-2 with TRBJ2-3, with 14 bases lining up with TRBD2. The CDR3 is 19 residues long. Germline V lookup: CDR1 SGHAT, CDR2 FQNNGV. Trimming at V came to 5 bases and at J to 0 bases, leaving 10 bases not matched to a gene. The CDR3 DNA follows: TGTGCCAGCAGCCCCAGACTAGCGGGGGGGCTCCTTAGCACAGATACGCAGTATTTT. Translating it yields CASSPRLAGGLLSTDTQYF.